The 31 T cell receptor beta chains presented below share a single source sample, sequenced in a study of blood T cell repertoires in COVID-19. Repertoires were generated with immunoSEQ multiplex PCR, while TCRdb's copy carries only in-frame clones and drops some. The sample holds roughly 34,000 clones; 80% are singletons and the top ten take approximately 15%. The material sequenced was peripheral blood. The receptors were gathered from a woman in her 70s with acute or convalescent COVID-19.

The CDR3, as DNA: TGTGCCAGCAGCTTGGTGGCAGGCTGGCCATCCTACAATGAGCAGTTCTTC. Its translation is CASSLVAGWPSYNEQFF. The rearrangement joins TRBV5-4 to TRBJ2-1, with unresolved D. Germline V gives CDR1 SGHNT, CDR2 YYREEE (reference sequence). With 0 bases removed from V and 1 base from J, the gap between germline ends came to 14 bases. The CDR3 totals 17 residues.

This chain links TRBV24-1 with TRBJ2-2; 9 nucleotides match TRBD1. Germline CDR1 is KGHDR and CDR2 is SFDVKD. V lost 9 bases to trimming and J lost 2 bases; unmatched junction nucleotides: 3. The CDR3 length is 14 residues. CDR3: CATQGQGNTGELFF. CDR3 in DNA: TGTGCCACCCAGGGACAGGGCAACACCGGGGAGCTGTTTTTT.

V usage is TRBV7-2 and J usage is TRBJ2-3; 7 positions match TRBD2. Germline V gives CDR1 SGHTA, CDR2 FQGNSA. The CDR3 runs 16 residues. V shed 4 bases, J shed 3 bases, and the junction held 10 bases outside the gene matches. The CDR3 protein is CASSSKAGRWTDTQYF. CDR3 DNA sequence: TGTGCCAGCAGCTCGAAAGCGGGAAGGTGGACAGATACGCAGTATTTT. The variable domain in full, with the rest retrieved from reference TRBV7-2 and TRBJ2-3, is GAGVSQSPSNKVTEKGKDVELRCDPISGHTALYWYRQSLGQGLEFLIYFQGNSAPDKSGLPSDRFSAERTGGSVSTLTIQRTQQEDSAVYLCASSSKAGRWTDTQYFGPGTRLTVL.

The V gene is TRBV19, the J gene TRBJ1-4; TRBD1 matches at 7 bases. The trim removed 8 bases at V and 7 bases at J, leaving 13 bases unmatched. The CDR3 runs to 15 residues. Germline CDR1 and CDR2: LNHDA and SQIVND (reference sequence). CDR3 in DNA: TGTGCCAGTGCCGAGACTGACAGGGCCCCTGAAAAACTGTTTTTT. It encodes CASAETDRAPEKLFF.

This chain uses TRBV29-1 with TRBJ2-1; TRBD2 aligns across 12 bases. There are 14 residues in the CDR3. V gave up 7 bases and J gave up 4 bases; unmatched junction bases: 5. CDR1 is SQVTM, CDR2 ANQGSEA, per germline. The CDR3 sequence: CSGRLAGDYNEQFF. CDR3 coding DNA: TGCAGCGGGCGACTAGCGGGAGATTACAATGAGCAGTTCTTC.

Remarks on this clone: Relative to the germline gene, one junction end is altered; a read error may explain this. The rearrangement joins TRBV6-1 to TRBJ2-3, with 7 positions matching TRBD1. The CDR3 has 15 amino acids. CDR1 and CDR2 from the germline V gene are MNHNS and SASEGT. CDR3 in DNA: TGTGCCAGCAATGAACAGGGGAAAAGCACAGATACGCAGTATTTT. This encodes CASNEQGKSTDTQYF.

The chain recombines TRBV27 with TRBJ2-3, with D possibly being TRBD2 (5 bases). The CDR3 has 16 amino acids. Germline CDR1 reads MNHEY; CDR2 reads SMNVEV (reference sequence). The V end lost 2 bases, the J end lost 2 bases, and 14 bases lay between the germline ends. CDR3 in DNA: TGTGCCAGCAGTTTAAGAGGAGCGGTTTCCACAGATACGCAGTATTTT. This sequence encodes CASSLRGAVSTDTQYF.

The gene calls are TRBV3-1 (or the pseudogene TRBV3-2) and TRBJ1-6, with 10 bases lining up with TRBD1. CDR3 length: 15 amino acids. Germline CDR1 reads LGHDT; CDR2 reads YNNKEL (reference sequence). V gave up 3 bases and J gave up 8 bases; unmatched junction bases: 4. The CDR3 sequence: CASSHGTGADSPLHF. DNA for the CDR3: TGTGCCAGCAGCCATGGGACAGGGGCGGATTCACCCCTCCACTTT.

The gene calls are TRBV6-2 or TRBV6-3 and TRBJ2-2; D is uncertain. Deletions cut 4 bases from V and 6 bases from J, with 12 bases between. This CDR3 contains 14 residues. CDR1 is MNHEY and CDR2 is SVGEGT in the germline V gene. CDR3 sequence: CASSSHTESGELFF. The CDR3 nucleotides read TGTGCCAGCAGTTCCCACACCGAATCCGGGGAGCTGTTTTTT.

This chain uses TRBV28 with TRBJ2-7, with a tentative D call TRBD2 (6 bases). The CDR3 spans 14 residues. Trimming cost V 6 bases and J 3 bases, with 15 bases left between them. CDR1 and CDR2 from the germline V gene are MDHEN and SYDVKM. The DNA of the CDR3 is TGTGCCAGCAGCTCACGGAGGGGATTCTACGAGCAGTACTTC. Its translation is CASSSRRGFYEQYF. The whole variable domain, filled in from reference TRBV28 and TRBJ2-7, reads DVKVTQSSRYLVKRTGEKVFLECVQDMDHENMFWYRQDPGLGLRLIYFSYDVKMKEKGDIPEGYSVSREKKERFSLILESASTNQTSMYLCASSSRRGFYEQYFGPGTRLTVT.

The chain has TRBV9 and TRBJ2-7, with 9 bases fitting TRBD2. Germline CDR1 is SGDLS and CDR2 is YYNGEE. The CDR3 consists of 14 residues. V was pared by 6 bases and J by 3 bases, with 7 bases of the junction left unmatched. As DNA, the CDR3 is TGTGCCAGCACCCCGGGACTAGCTCACTACGAGCAGTACTTC. It specifies CASTPGLAHYEQYF.

The chain links TRBV3-1 (or the pseudogene TRBV3-2) to TRBJ2-1; 8 bases are shared with TRBD2. Germline lookup yields CDR1 LGHDT and CDR2 YNNKEL (reference sequence). The J segment lost 6 bases and the V segment lost 1 base, leaving 8 bases of the junction unmatched. The CDR3 extends over 16 amino acids. CDR3 in amino acids: CASSQAPGGPSNEQFF. As DNA, the CDR3 is TGTGCCAGCAGCCAAGCCCCGGGGGGGCCCTCCAATGAGCAGTTCTTC.

The chain has TRBV27 and TRBJ1-5, with TRBD1 matching 8 bases. This CDR3 spans 15 amino acids. Germline-derived CDR1 and CDR2 are MNHEY and SMNVEV (reference sequence). The V gene end was trimmed by 3 bases and the J gene end by 5 bases; junction bases not matched to a gene: 6. The CDR3 region has the DNA TGTGCCAGCAGTTTGATAGGACAGGGTGATCAGCCCCAGCATTTT. Translated, it gives CASSLIGQGDQPQHF.

This chain connects TRBV3-1 (or the pseudogene TRBV3-2) to TRBJ2-1, with 12 bases matching TRBD2. The V and J ends lost 4 bases and 6 bases, in that order; junction bases with no gene match: 7. This CDR3 is built from 16 residues. CDR1 and CDR2 (germline): LGHDT, YNNKEL (reference sequence). The CDR3 DNA sequence: TGTGCCAGCAGCCTACTAGCGGGGGGCCAACGCAATGAGCAGTTCTTC. This codes for CASSLLAGGQRNEQFF.

The chain links TRBV18 to TRBJ2-7; the match to TRBD1 covers 11 bases. Germline CDR1 reads KGHSH; CDR2 reads LQKENI. This CDR3 has 14 residues. V gave up 3 bases and J gave up 3 bases; unmatched junction bases: 1. The CDR3 here is CASSPGTGGYEQYF. For the CDR3, the DNA is TGTGCCAGCTCACCCGGGACAGGGGGCTACGAGCAGTACTTC.

V and J are TRBV5-7 and TRBJ1-2, with 9 bases fitting TRBD1. TRBV5-7 is reported as an ORF; its role is uncertain. This CDR3 has 14 amino acids. V shed 3 bases and J 8 bases; nucleotides not matched to a gene: 8. The CDR3 nucleotides are TGTGCCAGCAGCTCCGGGACAGGGCCCGGGGGCTACACCTTC. Translation gives CASSSGTGPGGYTF.

J is TRBJ2-1 and V is TRBV14, with D uncertain. The CDR3 runs to 12 residues. The V and J ends lost 5 bases and 7 bases respectively, with 9 bases between them. Germline CDR1 is SGHDN and CDR2 is FVKESK. As DNA, the CDR3 is TGTGCCAGCAGCATAAGCTTGAATGAGCAGTTCTTC. It specifies CASSISLNEQFF.

This clone was observed once. The chain uses TRBV2 and TRBJ2-3, with D maybe TRBD1 (6 bases). Germline values: CDR1 SNHLY, CDR2 FYNNEI. This CDR3 comprises 15 residues. With 6 bases removed from V and 6 bases from J, the gap between germline ends came to 19 bases. The CDR3 sequence: CASRKQGLNTDTQYF. CDR3 nucleotides: TGTGCCAGCAGGAAACAGGGATTAAACACGGATACGCAGTATTTT.

This chain joins TRBV5-1 and TRBJ1-2; 9 nucleotides agree with TRBD1. Germline V gene sequence: CDR1 SGHRS, CDR2 YFSETQ. V shed 4 bases and J 8 bases; nucleotides not matched to a gene: 9. The CDR3 sequence is 14 residues long. The CDR3 DNA follows: TGCGCCAGCAGCGCAAAACAGGGGGCGGAAGGCTACACCTTC. This gives the protein CASSAKQGAEGYTF.

The chain recombines TRBV3-1 (or the pseudogene TRBV3-2) with TRBJ1-2; tentatively, D is TRBD1 (5 bases). The CDR3 length is 15 residues. The V gene's germline CDR1 is LGHDT and CDR2 YNNKEL (reference sequence). V was trimmed by 2 bases and J by 8 bases, leaving 18 bases between them. CDR3 amino acids: CASSQLGAGGRGYTF. The CDR3 DNA is TGTGCCAGCAGCCAACTTGGAGCGGGGGGTAGGGGCTACACCTTC.

The rearrangement uses TRBV19 and TRBJ2-5; 7 positions agree with TRBD1. The CDR3 is 13 residues long. V dropped 5 bases and J dropped 5; count of bases not matched to a gene: 5. Germline CDR1 reads LNHDA; CDR2 reads SQIVND (reference sequence). The CDR3 here is CASSAGGRETQYF. The DNA of the CDR3 is TGTGCCAGTAGTGCAGGGGGACGGGAGACCCAGTACTTC.

This chain connects TRBV5-1 to TRBJ2-3; D is possibly TRBD2 (5 bases). This CDR3 contains 15 residues. V lost 0 bases and J 1 base, leaving 9 bases between the germline ends. From germline, CDR1 is SGHRS and CDR2 YFSETQ. The CDR3 loop is CASSLAMGGTDTQYF. The CDR3, as DNA: TGCGCCAGCAGCTTGGCCATGGGAGGCACAGATACGCAGTATTTT.

The J gene is TRBJ2-4, the V gene TRBV6-6; D call uncertain. Germline CDR1 and CDR2: MNHNY and SVGAGI (reference sequence). Trimming cost V 2 bases and J 6 bases, with 11 bases left between them. The CDR3 has 14 amino acids. CDR3 protein: CASSYIRVGNIQYF. The CDR3 DNA follows: TGTGCCAGCAGTTACATCCGAGTCGGAAACATTCAGTACTTC.

The V call is TRBV9, the J call TRBJ2-1; tentative D call: TRBD2 (7 bases). The V gene lost 1 base and the J gene lost 5 bases, with 13 bases spanning the gap. The germline V gene has CDR1 SGDLS and CDR2 YYNGEE. CDR3 length equals 15 residues. This CDR3 reads CASSVSAGANNEQFF. The CDR3 DNA reads as TGTGCCAGCAGCGTATCGGCGGGGGCTAACAATGAGCAGTTCTTC.

This clone was found once. V is TRBV11-3 and J is TRBJ2-1; D is uncertain. The CDR3 contains 13 residues. Germline assignment: CDR1 SGHNT and CDR2 YENEEA. Trimming stripped 0 bases from V and 10 bases from J, with 10 bases between. The CDR3 sequence is CASSLDVSSEQFF. CDR3 coding DNA: TGTGCCAGCAGCTTAGATGTGAGTAGCGAGCAGTTCTTC.

The gene calls are TRBV5-1 and TRBJ1-1; D not certain. This CDR3 is 15 amino acids long. Trimming shortened V by 0 bases and J by 4 bases, and 13 bases separated the two germline ends. CDR1 SGHRS and CDR2 YFSETQ come from the germline V gene. The CDR3 DNA reads as TGCGCCAGCAGCTTGGCTGGGTCACCAGGCACTGAAGCTTTCTTT. Its protein is CASSLAGSPGTEAFF.

The chain is built from TRBV13 and TRBJ2-1; D may be TRBD2 (6 bases). Germline CDR1 is PRHDT and CDR2 is FYEKMQ (reference sequence). Deletions cut 5 bases from V and 11 bases from J, with 19 bases between. This CDR3 has 14 residues. The CDR3 loop is CASSPTSSDVKQFF. CDR3 coding DNA: TGTGCCAGCAGCCCCACCTCTAGCGACGTTAAGCAGTTCTTC.

For the CDR3, the DNA is TGCGCCCCACTACAGGGTGAAGAGAACACTGAAGCTTTCTTT. Residues: CAPLQGEENTEAFF. The chain links TRBV23-1 to TRBJ1-1, with a possible D match to TRBD1 (6 bases). TRBV23-1 is given ORF status, its function remaining uncertain. This CDR3 region has 14 residues. Trimming stripped 11 bases from V and 1 base from J, with 17 bases between.

This chain connects TRBV2 to TRBJ2-7, with D perhaps matching TRBD2 (5 bases). V lost 5 bases and J lost 2, with 13 bases in between. The CDR3 sequence is 14 residues long. Germline assignment: CDR1 SNHLY and CDR2 FYNNEI. The CDR3 DNA reads as TGTGCCAGCAGTATAAGCGGCTGGACCTACGAGCAGTACTTC. It codes for CASSISGWTYEQYF.

This chain joins TRBV5-1 and TRBJ2-1; weak D call: TRBD2 (7 bases). Germline CDR1 and CDR2: SGHRS and YFSETQ. The V gene lost 4 bases and the J gene lost 6 bases, with 14 bases spanning the gap. The CDR3 is made up of 14 amino acids. The CDR3 loop reads CASSPGGGGNEQFF. CDR3 sequence (DNA): TGCGCCAGCAGCCCCGGGGGAGGGGGCAATGAGCAGTTCTTC.

The V gene is TRBV6-2 or TRBV6-3, the J gene TRBJ1-5; tentative D call: TRBD1 (6 bases). Germline V lookup: CDR1 MNHEY, CDR2 SVGEGT. The CDR3 length is 14 residues. Trimming cost V 2 bases and J 9 bases, with 14 bases left between them. Here the CDR3 DNA reads TGTGCCAGCAGTTACGCGACAGGCCTAGGGCCCCAGCATTTT. This gives the protein CASSYATGLGPQHF.